The sample holds a few counts of the clone carrying this T cell receptor beta chain. Its antigen is currently unknown. This sample stems from a study of T-cell reconstitution after alpha-beta-depleted transplantation in children. General study findings and limits: Newly produced T cells mostly provided counts and TCRbeta diversity after one year, as hyperexpanded clones declined.

Germline V gene data show CDR1 as DFQATT and CDR2 as SNEGSKA (reference sequence). The CDR3 runs 13 residues. J was trimmed by 0 bases and V by 5 bases; bases with no gene match: 3. For TCRbeta, the library was prepared with unique molecular identifiers. Each CDR3 protein gets one entry after TCRdb re-called the PCR reads with MiXCR. The repertoire holds some 600,000 distinct CDR3 sequences, with 10% to 15% as singletons. Sequencing was performed on PBMCs, mostly from graft donor cells, taken 360 days after TCRalphabeta/CD19-depleted stem cell transplant. The sequence came from a male patient younger than 18 who had a stem cell transplant for acute myeloid leukemia, so the T cells may come from the graft donor. This rearrangement joins TRBV20-1 to TRBJ2-5, with TRBD2 matching 7 bases. Here the CDR3 DNA reads TGCAGTGCTCCACTAGCGAACCAAGAGACCCAGTACTTC. Amino acid sequence: CSAPLANQETQYF.